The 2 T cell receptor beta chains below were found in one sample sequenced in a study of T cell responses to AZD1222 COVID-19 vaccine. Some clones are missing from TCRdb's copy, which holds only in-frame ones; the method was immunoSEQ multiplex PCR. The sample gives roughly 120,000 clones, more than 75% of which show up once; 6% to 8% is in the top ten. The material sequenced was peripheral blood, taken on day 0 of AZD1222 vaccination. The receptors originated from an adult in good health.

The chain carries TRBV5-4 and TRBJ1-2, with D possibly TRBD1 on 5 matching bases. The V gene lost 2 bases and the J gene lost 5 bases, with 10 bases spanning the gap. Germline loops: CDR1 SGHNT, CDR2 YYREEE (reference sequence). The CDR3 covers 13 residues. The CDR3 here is CASSLWGSYGYTF. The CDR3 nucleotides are TGTGCCAGCAGCTTATGGGGCTCATATGGCTACACCTTC. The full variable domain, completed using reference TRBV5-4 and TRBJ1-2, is ETGVTQSPTHLIKTRGQQVTLRCSSQSGHNTVSWYQQALGQGPQFIFQYYREEENGRGNFPPRFSGLQFPNYSSELNVNALELDDSALYLCASSLWGSYGYTFGSGTRLTVV.

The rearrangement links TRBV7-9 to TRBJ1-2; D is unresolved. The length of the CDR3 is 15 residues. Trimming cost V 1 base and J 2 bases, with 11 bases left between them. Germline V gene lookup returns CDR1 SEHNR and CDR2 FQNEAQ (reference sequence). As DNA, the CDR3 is TGTGCCAGCAGCTTAGAGTTGGGGATAAACTATGGCTACACCTTC. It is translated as CASSLELGINYGYTF.